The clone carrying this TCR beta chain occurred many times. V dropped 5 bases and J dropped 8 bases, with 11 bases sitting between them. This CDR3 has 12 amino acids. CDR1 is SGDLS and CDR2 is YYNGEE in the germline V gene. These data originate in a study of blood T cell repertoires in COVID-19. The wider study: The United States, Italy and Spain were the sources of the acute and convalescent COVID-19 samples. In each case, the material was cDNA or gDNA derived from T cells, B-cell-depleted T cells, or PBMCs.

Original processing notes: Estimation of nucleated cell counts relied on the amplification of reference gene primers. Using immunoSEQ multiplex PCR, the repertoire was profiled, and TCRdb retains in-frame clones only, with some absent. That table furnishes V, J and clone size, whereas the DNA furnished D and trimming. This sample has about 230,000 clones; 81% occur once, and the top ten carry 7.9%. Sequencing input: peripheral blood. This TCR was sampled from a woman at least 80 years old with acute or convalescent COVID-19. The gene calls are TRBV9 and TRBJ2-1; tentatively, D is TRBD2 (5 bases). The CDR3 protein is CASSAGVYEQFF. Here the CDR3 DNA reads TGTGCCAGCAGTGCGGGTGTTTATGAGCAGTTCTTC. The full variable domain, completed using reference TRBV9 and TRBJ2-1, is DSGVTQTPKHLITATGQRVTLRCSPRSGDLSVYWYQQSLDQGLQFLIQYYNGEERAKGNILERFSAQQFPDLHSELNLSSLELGDSALYFCASSAGVYEQFFGPGTRLTVL.